The source of this T cell receptor (beta chain) is a study of blood T cells in healthy people across ages. Trimming cost V 5 bases and J 2 bases, with 12 bases left between them. This CDR3 contains 13 residues. Per germline, CDR1 SQVTM and CDR2 ANQGSEA. Primed by a sample-barcoded 5' primer and a J-beta primer mix, a second PCR proceeded for about 6 to 11 cycles. TCRdb re-derived calls from the 5' RACE reads in MiXCR, one entry per CDR3 protein. The sample includes approximately 810,000 distinct CDR3 sequences, about 28% of them seen just once. General observations from the study: Per million T cells, TCR beta diversity dropped roughly linearly as age increased. In long-lived donors, naive CD4+ cell counts and diversity exceeded those of aged donors.

Healthy Caucasian individuals from Russia aged roughly 6 to 100 were enrolled as donors. Total RNA, at least 5.5 micrograms per sample, was extracted from PBMCs. A note on this clonotype: The antigen is unknown.

The V gene is TRBV29-1, the J gene TRBJ1-2; D might be TRBD1 (5 bases). The TCR sequence derives from an elderly woman in good health. What was sequenced was blood. This chain's CDR3 is CSVWDPRNYGYTF. The CDR3 DNA reads as TGCAGCGTTTGGGACCCTCGGAACTATGGCTACACCTTC. The full variable domain, with the rest looked up from reference TRBV29-1 and TRBJ1-2, is SAVISQKPSRDICQRGTSLTIQCQVDSQVTMMFWYRQQPGQSLTLIATANQGSEATYESGFVIDKFPISRPNLTFSTLTVSNMSPEDSSIYLCSVWDPRNYGYTFGSGTRLTVV.